A single sample is the source of the 16 T cell receptor beta chains below, sequenced in a study of CD8+CD57+ T cells in acquired aplastic anemia listed by TCRdb under 2018. TCRdb names Illumina HiSeq 2000 as the instrument used. Genomic DNA was used as template for profiling of TCR beta VDJ combinations and CDR3 sequences. The public reads were reanalyzed by TCRdb: fastp trimming at Q25, MiXCR alignment, in-frame beta chains only. A single entry per CDR3 protein holds the most common genes and DNA from its merged rows. The sample table records 180,000 or so distinct CDR3 sequences; less than 55% of these occur just once. The ten largest clonotypes hold about 2.9% of the sample. Sequencing was carried out using sorted CD4+, CD8+, or CD8+CD57+ T cells (not recorded which) from PBMCs. The receptors originated from a human donor in good health.

Of note for this clonotype: A read error may be the cause here, since a much bigger clone is one base away. The chain uses TRBV5-1 and TRBJ1-1; D possibly corresponds to TRBD1 (5 bases). CDR1 and CDR2 from the germline V gene are SGHRS and YFSETQ. This CDR3 is built from 14 residues. The CDR3 nucleotides read TGCGCCAGCAGCTTGGATCAGGGAGTCACTGACGCTTTCTTT. It codes for CASSLDQGVTDAFF.

Worth noting for this clonotype: A read error is possible here, since a much larger clone lies one base away. The V and J genes are TRBV5-1 and TRBJ2-3, with 13 bases identical to TRBD2. The germline CDR1 and CDR2 sequences are SGHRS and YFSETQ. The CDR3 is made up of 16 amino acids. The CDR3 sequence is CAGSLYGLAGADTQYF. DNA for the CDR3: TGCGCCGGCAGCTTGTACGGACTAGCGGGGGCAGATACGCAGTATTTT.

Of note for this clonotype: A much larger clone sits a single nucleotide away, making a read error possible. The chain links TRBV9 to TRBJ2-3; D perhaps matches TRBD2 (6 bases). The CDR3 spans 17 residues. Germline CDR1 reads SGDLS; CDR2 reads YYNGEE. V lost 3 bases and J 10 bases, leaving 27 bases between the germline ends. The CDR3, as DNA: TGTGCCAGCAGCGAGGCCCCCGGGGGAGCTGATGCGGATGCGCAGTATTTT. Protein: CASSEAPGGADADAQYF.

About this clonotype: This may be a read error: a much more frequent sequence differs by one nucleotide. The CDR3 nucleotides read TGTGCCAGCAGTGACAGTGGAAACACCATATATTTT. Protein sequence: CASSDSGNTIYF. This chain links TRBV9 with TRBJ1-3; D is possibly TRBD1 (5 bases). Germline-derived CDR1 and CDR2 are SGDLS and YYNGEE. The CDR3 covers 12 residues. V lost 5 bases to trimming and J lost 3 bases, with 6 bases between them.

The rearrangement joins TRBV29-1 to TRBJ2-1, with 10 bases fitting TRBD2. This CDR3 has 13 residues. Germline loops: CDR1 SQVTM, CDR2 ANQGSEA. As DNA, the CDR3 is TGCAGTGAACATAGGACTAGCGGTAATGAGCAGTTCTTC. This encodes CSEHRTSGNEQFF.

This rearrangement joins TRBV9 to TRBJ1-2; weak D call: TRBD1 (5 bases). This CDR3 comprises 14 residues. With 0 bases removed from V and 2 bases from J, the gap between germline ends came to 8 bases. The germline V gene encodes CDR1 SGDLS and CDR2 YYNGEE. DNA for the CDR3: TGTGCCAGCAGCGTAGGCGGGGGGAACTATGGCTACACCTTC. This codes for CASSVGGGNYGYTF.

This sequence joins TRBV15 and TRBJ2-7; D is ambiguous. V was pared by 0 bases and J by 9 bases, with 12 bases between. Germline V lookup: CDR1 LNHNV, CDR2 YYDKDF (reference sequence). The CDR3 loop spans 13 amino acids. In nucleotides, the CDR3 is TGTGCCACCAGCAGAGAGACCTTATTGGGGCAGTACTTC. Translated, it gives CATSRETLLGQYF.

This chain joins TRBV10-1 and TRBJ2-3, with 10 bases aligning to TRBD2. Germline V gene data show CDR1 as WNHNN and CDR2 as SYGVQD (reference sequence). Trimming cost V 4 bases and J 4 bases; bases outside gene matches: 14. The CDR3 has 18 residues. The DNA for the CDR3 is TGCGCCAGCAGTGGGACTAAGGGACTAGCGAAGGGTGCAGATACGCAGTATTTT. This translates into CASSGTKGLAKGADTQYF.

This clonotype was recorded many times. This chain uses TRBV6-4 with TRBJ2-5, with D hard to call. The CDR3 is 14 amino acids. Germline CDR1 and CDR2: MRHNA and SNTAGT. V lost 0 bases to trimming and J lost 3 bases, with 8 bases between them. The chain's CDR3 is CASSDSFVKETQYF. In DNA form, the CDR3 reads TGTGCCAGCAGTGACTCTTTTGTTAAAGAGACCCAGTACTTC.

The chain couples TRBV20-1 to TRBJ2-7; D might be TRBD2 (6 bases). Germline V CDR1 and CDR2: DFQATT, SNEGSKA (reference sequence). The CDR3 is 14 residues long. Trimming cost V 4 bases and J 5 bases, with 18 bases left between them. The CDR3 region is CSATRGQTRHEQYF. CDR3 coding DNA: TGCAGTGCTACCCGCGGCCAGACTAGGCACGAGCAGTACTTC.

This chain links TRBV20-1 with TRBJ1-1; D gene unclear. The V gene lost 3 bases and the J gene lost 0 bases, with 11 bases spanning the gap. Germline V gene data show CDR1 as DFQATT and CDR2 as SNEGSKA (reference sequence). CDR3 length equals 14 residues. The CDR3 sequence: CSASFGKLNTEAFF. CDR3 in DNA: TGCAGTGCTAGTTTCGGCAAACTGAACACTGAAGCTTTCTTT.

V usage is TRBV5-1 and J usage is TRBJ1-1, with D hard to call. Germline-derived CDR1 and CDR2 are SGHRS and YFSETQ. The length of the CDR3 is 13 residues. Trimming left V 0 bases short and J 1 base short, with 4 bases between. The CDR3 region is CASSLAQNTEAFF. The CDR3, as DNA: TGCGCCAGCAGCTTGGCTCAGAACACTGAAGCTTTCTTT.

In this sample, this clonotype turned up many times. The V call is TRBV5-1, the J call TRBJ1-1, with D possibly being TRBD1 (6 bases). V shed 4 bases and J shed 4 bases, with 17 bases lying between them. The germline CDR1 and CDR2 sequences are SGHRS and YFSETQ. The CDR3 is 15 amino acids. The CDR3 spells CASSPRGAGGTEAFF. In nucleotides, the CDR3 is TGCGCCAGCAGCCCGAGGGGGGCGGGCGGCACTGAAGCTTTCTTT. Combining the CDR3 with reference TRBV5-1 and TRBJ1-1 gives the whole variable domain KAGVTQTPRYLIKTRGQQVTLSCSPISGHRSVSWYQQTPGQGLQFLFEYFSETQRNKGNFPGRFSGRQFSNSRSEMNVSTLELGDSALYLCASSPRGAGGTEAFFGQGTRLTVV.

This clonotype came up a few times. DNA for the CDR3: TGTGCCAGCACCCAGGGACAGGGATCCTATGGCTACACCTTC. It codes for CASTQGQGSYGYTF. The chain links TRBV28 to TRBJ1-2, with 9 bases matching TRBD1. CDR1 MDHEN and CDR2 SYDVKM come from the germline V gene. The CDR3 contains 14 residues. J was trimmed by 4 bases and V by 7 bases; bases with no gene match: 7.

In this sample, this clonotype turned up many times. The rearrangement uses TRBV12-3 or TRBV12-4 and TRBJ1-4; perhaps TRBD1 as D (5 bases). Trimming took off 5 bases at V and 7 bases at J, with 11 bases between the two ends. This CDR3 is built from 13 residues. The CDR3 loop reads CASSLRGREKLFF. The CDR3 DNA sequence: TGTGCCAGCAGTCTAAGGGGCCGTGAAAAACTGTTTTTT.

The rearrangement links TRBV29-1 to TRBJ2-1; TRBD2 agrees at 8 bases. Per germline, CDR1 SQVTM and CDR2 ANQGSEA. The CDR3 covers 14 residues. J lost 2 bases, V lost 6 bases, and 6 bases had no gene match. This CDR3 is CSVPAGATYNEQFF. In DNA form, the CDR3 reads TGCAGCGTCCCAGCGGGGGCAACCTACAATGAGCAGTTCTTC.